These 18 T cell receptor beta chains came from one sample sequenced in a study of blood T cell repertoires in COVID-19. Using immunoSEQ multiplex PCR, the repertoire was profiled, and TCRdb retains in-frame clones only, with some absent. The sample holds approximately 110,000 clones; around 74% are singletons and the top ten take approximately 20%. Sequencing used peripheral blood. The source is a woman in her seventies with acute or convalescent COVID-19.

This clone was seen just once. The rearrangement links TRBV7-9 to TRBJ2-1, with 11 bases fitting TRBD2. The V and J ends lost 5 bases and 0 bases, in that order; junction bases with no gene match: 12. Looked up from germline, CDR1 is SEHNR and CDR2 is FQNEAQ (reference sequence). CDR3 length: 19 residues. CDR3 amino acids: CASSPPGATSGASYNEQFF. The CDR3 DNA is TGTGCCAGCAGCCCCCCCGGCGCGACTAGCGGGGCCTCCTACAATGAGCAGTTCTTC.

The V gene is TRBV7-8, the J gene TRBJ1-5; 9 nucleotides agree with TRBD1. V gave up 9 bases and J gave up 6 bases; unmatched junction bases: 3. This CDR3 is built from 12 residues. Per germline, CDR1 SGHVS and CDR2 FQNEAQ. Here the CDR3 DNA reads TGTGCCAGTACAGGGGGCAGTCAGCCCCAGCATTTT. Residues: CASTGGSQPQHF. Together with reference TRBV7-8 and TRBJ1-5, the CDR3 gives the full variable domain: GAGVSQSPRYKVAKRGQDVALRCDPISGHVSLFWYQQALGQGPEFLTYFQNEAQLDKSGLPSDRFFAERPEGSVSTLKIQRTQQEDSAVYLCASTGGSQPQHFGDGTRLSIL.

The chain has TRBV19 and TRBJ1-5; perhaps TRBD1 as D (5 bases). With 0 bases removed from V and 5 bases from J, the gap between germline ends came to 14 bases. The V gene's germline CDR1 is LNHDA and CDR2 SQIVND (reference sequence). This CDR3 contains 16 residues. The CDR3 sequence: CASSIDRATDYQPQHF. CDR3 coding DNA: TGTGCCAGTAGTATAGATCGAGCGACAGATTATCAGCCCCAGCATTTT.

This clone was seen once. This chain uses TRBV3-1 (or the pseudogene TRBV3-2) with TRBJ2-5; 8 nucleotides align to TRBD2. With V trimmed by 7 bases and J by 1 base, 5 bases remained unmatched. The CDR3 is 14 amino acids. The V gene's germline CDR1 is LGHDT and CDR2 YNNKEL (reference sequence). CDR3 nucleotide sequence: TGTGCCAGCAAACGGGGGGGAGTCCAAGAGACCCAGTACTTC. As protein: CASKRGGVQETQYF.

This clone was detected a few times. The V and J genes are TRBV9 and TRBJ1-4; 9 bases match TRBD1. V gave up 4 bases and J gave up 4 bases; unmatched junction bases: 14. CDR1 and CDR2 from the germline V gene are SGDLS and YYNGEE. There are 18 residues in the CDR3. CDR3 amino acids: CASSPNRDRVIGNEKLFF. DNA of the CDR3: TGTGCCAGCAGCCCAAACCGGGACAGGGTCATTGGTAATGAAAAACTGTTTTTT.

The CDR3 DNA reads TGTGCCAGCAGTCGGACAGGGGCGAACACCGGGGAGCTGTTTTTT. It specifies CASSRTGANTGELFF. The chain couples TRBV6-5 to TRBJ2-2; 9 nucleotides align to TRBD1. The ends lost 5 bases at V and 0 bases at J; junction bases unmatched: 1. Germline V gene lookup returns CDR1 MNHEY and CDR2 SVGAGI. The CDR3 consists of 15 residues.

Here the CDR3 reads CATRQGQSPLHF. The CDR3 nucleotides are TGTGCCACCCGACAGGGCCAATCACCCCTCCACTTT. The rearrangement uses TRBV6-5 and TRBJ1-6, with 7 nucleotides matching TRBD1. V trimming: 10 bases; J trimming: 10 bases; junction bases outside the gene matches: 7. Germline V gene lookup returns CDR1 MNHEY and CDR2 SVGAGI. The CDR3 loop spans 12 amino acids.

This sequence joins TRBV11-2 and TRBJ2-3; possibly TRBD1 for D (6 bases). V was clipped by 2 bases and J by 2 bases, with 14 bases between them. Germline V lookup: CDR1 SGHAT, CDR2 FQNNGV. CDR3 length: 16 amino acids. In DNA form, the CDR3 reads TGTGCCAGCAGCTTATACACACAGGGTAACACAGATACGCAGTATTTT. It translates to CASSLYTQGNTDTQYF.

The chain employs TRBV7-9 and TRBJ2-3; D not resolved. The V end lost 5 bases, the J end lost 2 bases, and 2 bases lay between the germline ends. Germline CDR1 reads SEHNR; CDR2 reads FQNEAQ (reference sequence). This CDR3 contains 11 residues. The CDR3 spells CASSLTDTQYF. CDR3 DNA sequence: TGTGCCAGCAGCCTCACAGATACGCAGTATTTT.

The rearrangement uses TRBV10-3 and TRBJ1-6; 8 bases fit TRBD1. The CDR3 loop spans 15 amino acids. The germline CDR1 and CDR2 sequences are ENHRY and SYGVKD. With V trimmed by 6 bases and J by 5 bases, 6 bases remained unmatched. Written as DNA, the CDR3 is TGTGCCATCAGCCAGGACAGGGCGAATAATTCACCCCTCCACTTT. Translated, it gives CAISQDRANNSPLHF.

The CDR3 region is CASSQAPGLAVDTQYF. The CDR3 region has the DNA TGCGCCAGCAGCCAAGCCCCGGGACTAGCCGTAGATACGCAGTATTTT. This chain links TRBV4-1 with TRBJ2-3; 9 positions match TRBD2. Germline V lookup: CDR1 MGHRA, CDR2 YSYEKL. This CDR3 contains 16 residues. The trim removed 1 base at V and 5 bases at J, leaving 7 bases unmatched.

This chain uses TRBV19 with TRBJ2-2; tentative D call: TRBD1 (6 bases). CDR1 and CDR2 from the germline V gene are LNHDA and SQIVND (reference sequence). The CDR3 runs to 15 residues. V was clipped by 5 bases and J by 0 bases, with 10 bases between them. The CDR3 region has the DNA TGTGCCAGTAGTCCGGGACACGCGAACACCGGGGAGCTGTTTTTT. Encoded protein: CASSPGHANTGELFF.

The chain recombines TRBV7-8 with TRBJ2-7; D might be TRBD1 (5 bases). Germline V gene lookup returns CDR1 SGHVS and CDR2 FQNEAQ. The CDR3 runs 15 residues. Trimming removed 4 bases at V and 0 bases at J, with 13 bases between. DNA for the CDR3: TGTGCCAGCAGCTCCACAGGAATTAGCTCCTACGAGCAGTACTTC. Its protein is CASSSTGISSYEQYF.

The V gene is TRBV7-2, the J gene TRBJ2-1, with a possible D match to TRBD1 (6 bases). The germline CDR1 and CDR2 sequences are SGHTA and FQGNSA. V was shortened by 2 bases and J by 4 bases, with 9 bases between the two germline ends. There are 14 residues in the CDR3. This chain's CDR3 is CASSLSQGYNEQFF. CDR3 sequence (DNA): TGTGCCAGCAGCTTATCCCAGGGGTACAATGAGCAGTTCTTC.

The chain joins TRBV24-1 to TRBJ1-2, with 8 bases lining up with TRBD1. V lost 3 bases and J lost 1; bases outside the gene matches: 3. Germline loops: CDR1 KGHDR, CDR2 SFDVKD. The CDR3 consists of 15 residues. The CDR3 loop reads CATSDGQGVNYGYTF. The CDR3 DNA reads TGTGCCACCAGTGATGGACAGGGCGTTAACTATGGCTACACCTTC.

The chain employs TRBV28 and TRBJ2-7, with a tentative D call TRBD1 (6 bases). The V end lost 6 bases, the J end lost 3 bases, and 12 bases lay between the germline ends. Per germline, CDR1 MDHEN and CDR2 SYDVKM. The CDR3 is 13 residues long. The CDR3, as DNA: TGTGCCAGCAGCGACAGGAATAACTACGAGCAGTACTTC. It is translated as CASSDRNNYEQYF.

V and J are TRBV10-1 and TRBJ2-1, with 11 bases lining up with TRBD2. Germline values: CDR1 WNHNN, CDR2 SYGVQD (reference sequence). This CDR3 is 17 amino acids long. Trimming at V came to 0 bases and at J to 2 bases, leaving 3 bases not matched to a gene. The CDR3 nucleotides are TGCGCCAGCAGTGAGTCCGTAGCGGGGGGGACCTACAATGAGCAGTTCTTC. It yields the protein CASSESVAGGTYNEQFF.

The chain carries TRBV19 and TRBJ1-3, with 7 bases that match TRBD1. The V segment lost 3 bases and the J segment 0 bases; nucleotides outside the gene matches: 2. Germline assignment: CDR1 LNHDA and CDR2 SQIVND (reference sequence). This CDR3 comprises 15 residues. The CDR3 spells CASSIGDSSGNTIYF. The CDR3 nucleotides are TGTGCCAGTAGTATTGGGGACAGCTCTGGAAACACCATATATTTT.